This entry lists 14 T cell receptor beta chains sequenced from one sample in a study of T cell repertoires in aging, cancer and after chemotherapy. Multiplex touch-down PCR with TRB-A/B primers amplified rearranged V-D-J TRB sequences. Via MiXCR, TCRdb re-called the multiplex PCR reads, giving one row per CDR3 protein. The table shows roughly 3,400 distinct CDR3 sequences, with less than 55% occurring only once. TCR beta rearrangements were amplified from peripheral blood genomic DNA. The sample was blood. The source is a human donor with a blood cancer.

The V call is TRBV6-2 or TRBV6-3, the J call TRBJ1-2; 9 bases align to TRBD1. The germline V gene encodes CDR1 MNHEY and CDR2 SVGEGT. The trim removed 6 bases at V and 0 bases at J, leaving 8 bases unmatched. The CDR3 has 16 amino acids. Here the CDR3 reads CASSEDRGSANYGYTF. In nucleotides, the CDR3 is TGTGCCAGCAGCGAGGACAGGGGATCAGCTAACTATGGCTACACCTTC.

The CDR3 coding sequence is TGTGCCTGGGGGACTAGCGGGGTAGAGACCCAGTACTTC. It encodes CAWGTSGVETQYF. The chain is built from TRBV7-9 and TRBJ2-5, with 13 bases that match TRBD2. Germline trimming cut 11 bases from V and 4 bases from J; bases unmatched to any gene: 4. The CDR3 is 13 residues long. CDR1 is SEHNR and CDR2 is FQNEAQ in the germline V gene (reference sequence).

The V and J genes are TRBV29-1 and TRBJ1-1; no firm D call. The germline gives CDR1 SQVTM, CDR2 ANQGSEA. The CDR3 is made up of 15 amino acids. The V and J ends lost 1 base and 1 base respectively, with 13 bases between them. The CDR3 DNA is TGCAGCGTTGAAGCGGCAAGAGTCGGGAACACTGAAGCTTTCTTT. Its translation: CSVEAARVGNTEAFF. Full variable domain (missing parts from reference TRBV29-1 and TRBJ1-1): SAVISQKPSRDICQRGTSLTIQCQVDSQVTMMFWYRQQPGQSLTLIATANQGSEATYESGFVIDKFPISRPNLTFSTLTVSNMSPEDSSIYLCSVEAARVGNTEAFFGQGTRLTVV.

The CDR3 DNA sequence: TGTGCCAGCAGCCGAGACAGGGGCCCAAATCAGCCCCAGCATTTT. Amino acid sequence: CASSRDRGPNQPQHF. This chain joins TRBV7-2 and TRBJ1-5, with 8 bases that match TRBD1. Germline V CDR1 and CDR2: SGHTA, FQGNSA. V shed 5 bases and J 4 bases; nucleotides not matched to a gene: 7. The CDR3 is made up of 15 amino acids. The variable domain in full, completed from reference TRBV7-2 and TRBJ1-5, reads GAGVSQSPSNKVTEKGKDVELRCDPISGHTALYWYRQSLGQGLEFLIYFQGNSAPDKSGLPSDRFSAERTGGSVSTLTIQRTQQEDSAVYLCASSRDRGPNQPQHFGDGTRLSIL.

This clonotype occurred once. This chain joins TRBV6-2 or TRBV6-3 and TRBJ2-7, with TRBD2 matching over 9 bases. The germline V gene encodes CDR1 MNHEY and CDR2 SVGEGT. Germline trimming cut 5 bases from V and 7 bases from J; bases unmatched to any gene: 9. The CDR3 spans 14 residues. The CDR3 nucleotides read TGTGCCAGCAGTAGGACTAGCGATAGTAGGGAGCAGTACTTC. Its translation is CASSRTSDSREQYF.

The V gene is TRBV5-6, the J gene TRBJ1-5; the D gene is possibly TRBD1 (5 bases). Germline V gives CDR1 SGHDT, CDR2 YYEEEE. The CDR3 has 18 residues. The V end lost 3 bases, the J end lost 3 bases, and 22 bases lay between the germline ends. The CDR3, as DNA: TGTGCCAGCAGCTCTTGGGCGGAGGTTGGGACGTTCAATCAGCCCCAGCATTTT. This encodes CASSSWAEVGTFNQPQHF.

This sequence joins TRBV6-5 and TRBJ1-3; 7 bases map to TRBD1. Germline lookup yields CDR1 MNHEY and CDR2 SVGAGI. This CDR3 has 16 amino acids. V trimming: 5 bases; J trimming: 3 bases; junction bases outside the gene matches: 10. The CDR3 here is CASSGTGTEVGNTIYF. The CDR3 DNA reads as TGTGCCAGCAGTGGGACCGGGACAGAGGTTGGAAACACCATATATTTT.

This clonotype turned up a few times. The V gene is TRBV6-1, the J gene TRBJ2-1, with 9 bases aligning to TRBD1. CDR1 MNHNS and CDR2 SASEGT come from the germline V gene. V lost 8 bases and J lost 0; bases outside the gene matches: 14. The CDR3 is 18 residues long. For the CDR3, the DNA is TGTGCCAGCTCGACATGGACAGGGGACCCCAGCTCCTACAATGAGCAGTTCTTC. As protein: CASSTWTGDPSSYNEQFF.

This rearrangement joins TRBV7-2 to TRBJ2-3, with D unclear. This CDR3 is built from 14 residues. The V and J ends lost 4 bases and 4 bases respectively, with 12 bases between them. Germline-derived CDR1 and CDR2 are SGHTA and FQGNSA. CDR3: CASSSPGRPDTQYF. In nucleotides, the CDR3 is TGTGCCAGCAGCTCCCCGGGTAGACCAGATACGCAGTATTTT.

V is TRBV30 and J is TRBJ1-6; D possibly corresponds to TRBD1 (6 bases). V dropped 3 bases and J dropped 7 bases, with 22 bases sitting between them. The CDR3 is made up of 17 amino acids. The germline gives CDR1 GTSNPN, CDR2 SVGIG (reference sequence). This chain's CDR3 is CAWRHFPLQGDNSPLHF. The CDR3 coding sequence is TGTGCCTGGAGACACTTTCCCCTACAGGGAGACAATTCACCCCTCCACTTT. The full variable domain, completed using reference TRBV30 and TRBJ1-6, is SQTIHQWPATLVQPVGSPLSLECTVEGTSNPNLYWYRQAAGRGLQLLFYSVGIGQISSEVPQNLSASRPQDRQFILSSKKLLLSDSGFYLCAWRHFPLQGDNSPLHFGNGTRLTVT.

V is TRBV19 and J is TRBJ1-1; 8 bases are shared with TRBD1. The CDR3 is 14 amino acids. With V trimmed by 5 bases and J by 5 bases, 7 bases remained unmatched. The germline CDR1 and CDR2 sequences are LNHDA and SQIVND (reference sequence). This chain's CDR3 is CASSSTGGRTEAFF. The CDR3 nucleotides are TGTGCCAGTAGTTCCACAGGGGGAAGGACTGAAGCTTTCTTT.

The CDR3 loop is CASRPGLAFDTQYF. In DNA form, the CDR3 reads TGTGCCAGCAGACCGGGACTAGCATTTGATACGCAGTATTTT. This chain connects TRBV27 to TRBJ2-3, with 9 bases identical to TRBD2. Germline V gene data show CDR1 as MNHEY and CDR2 as SMNVEV (reference sequence). CDR3 length: 14 amino acids. Trimming removed 6 bases from V and 6 bases from J; junction bases left unmatched: 7.

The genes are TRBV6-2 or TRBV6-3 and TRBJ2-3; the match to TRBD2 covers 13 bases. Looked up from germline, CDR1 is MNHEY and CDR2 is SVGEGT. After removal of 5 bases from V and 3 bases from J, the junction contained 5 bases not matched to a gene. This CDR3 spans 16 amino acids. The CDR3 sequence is CASSRLAGGLTDTQYF. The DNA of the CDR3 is TGTGCCAGCAGTCGACTAGCGGGGGGACTAACAGATACGCAGTATTTT.

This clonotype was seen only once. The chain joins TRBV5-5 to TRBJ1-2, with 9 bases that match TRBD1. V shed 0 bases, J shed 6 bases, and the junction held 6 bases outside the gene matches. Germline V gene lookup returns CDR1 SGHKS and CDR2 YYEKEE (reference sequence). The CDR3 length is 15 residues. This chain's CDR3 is CASSLANRGRNGYTF. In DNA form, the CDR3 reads TGTGCCAGCAGCTTGGCCAACAGGGGGCGGAATGGCTACACCTTC. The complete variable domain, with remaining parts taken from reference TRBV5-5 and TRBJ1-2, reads DAGVTQSPTHLIKTRGQQVTLRCSPISGHKSVSWYQQVLGQGPQFIFQYYEKEERGRGNFPDRFSARQFPNYSSELNVNALLLGDSALYLCASSLANRGRNGYTFGSGTRLTVV.